Below, 8 T cell receptor beta chains from the same sample are listed, as sequenced in a study of a mutant IDH1 vaccine in newly diagnosed glioma. Using immunoSEQ multiplex PCR, the repertoire was profiled, and TCRdb retains in-frame clones only, with some absent. The sample carries approximately 37,000 clones, roughly 80% recorded once. Antigen specificity for these receptors is unknown. Time point: week 23, last vaccination. It was 300 ug of mutant IDH1 20-mer peptide that made up each vaccine dose, given with topical imiquimod. The sample was PBMCs, taken from a glioma patient whose treatment included an IDH1 peptide vaccine. The source of these receptors is a middle-aged man with glioma.

This clone came up a few times. Sequence at one end of the junction differs from germline and may be a read error. V and J are TRBV30 and TRBJ1-1; unclear D gene. Germline V lookup: CDR1 GTSNPN, CDR2 SVGIG (reference sequence). The CDR3 is 11 amino acids. In DNA, the CDR3 is TGTGCCTGGAGTCCCGGGCCAGTCCGATCTTTT. Encoded protein: CAWSPGPVRSF.

Written as DNA, the CDR3 is TGTGCCAGCAGTTACGGGGACAGGAACACTGAAGCTTTCTTT. It codes for CASSYGDRNTEAFF. The chain carries TRBV6-5 and TRBJ1-1; 7 nucleotides match TRBD1. Germline V gene lookup returns CDR1 MNHEY and CDR2 SVGAGI. The CDR3 loop spans 14 amino acids. The V segment lost 2 bases and the J segment 1 base; nucleotides outside the gene matches: 1.

The J gene is TRBJ1-2, the V gene TRBV2; D gene unclear. The ends were cut back, 2 bases at V and 8 bases at J, with 12 bases in the middle. Germline V CDR1 and CDR2: SNHLY, FYNNEI. This CDR3 has 13 residues. The CDR3 here is CASSEIGSWGYTF. CDR3 nucleotides: TGTGCCAGCAGTGAAATCGGCAGTTGGGGCTACACCTTC.

V and J are TRBV5-1 and TRBJ1-1; a possible D gene is TRBD1 (5 bases). V was shortened by 4 bases and J by 1 base, with 11 bases between the two germline ends. The CDR3 has 14 residues. The germline V gene encodes CDR1 SGHRS and CDR2 YFSETQ. CDR3 amino acids: CASSTDGGNTEAFF. The CDR3 DNA sequence: TGCGCCAGCAGCACGGACGGGGGGAACACTGAAGCTTTCTTT.

The V and J genes are TRBV29-1 and TRBJ1-1; D remains ambiguous. Trimming removed 0 bases at V and 1 base at J, with 6 bases between. From germline, CDR1 is SQVTM and CDR2 ANQGSEA. The CDR3 has 13 residues. CDR3 residues: CSVEDPKNTEAFF. CDR3 sequence (DNA): TGCAGCGTTGAAGACCCTAAGAACACTGAAGCTTTCTTT.

This clone was picked up a small number of times. This chain joins TRBV2 and TRBJ2-1, with D perhaps being TRBD1 or TRBD2 (5 bases each). The CDR3 contains 13 residues. Germline CDR1 reads SNHLY; CDR2 reads FYNNEI. V lost 4 bases, J lost 3 bases, and 7 bases lay in between. Here the CDR3 reads CASSGDGYNEQFF. The DNA for the CDR3 is TGTGCCAGCAGTGGGGACGGCTACAATGAGCAGTTCTTC.

This clone was picked up one time. CDR3 coding DNA: TGTGCCTGGAGTGTATGGGACCAAGCTGGAAACACCATATATTTT. Amino acid sequence: CAWSVWDQAGNTIYF. V usage is TRBV30 and J usage is TRBJ1-3; D is perhaps TRBD1 (5 bases). V gave up 0 bases and J gave up 2 bases, with 11 bases separating them. The CDR3 has 15 amino acids. Looked up from germline, CDR1 is GTSNPN and CDR2 is SVGIG (reference sequence).

This chain links TRBV5-1 with TRBJ1-4; unclear D gene. V was trimmed by 3 bases and J by 5 bases, leaving 17 bases between them. The V gene's germline CDR1 is SGHRS and CDR2 YFSETQ. The CDR3 contains 16 residues. This CDR3 is CASSSAPVGGNEKLFF. In DNA, the CDR3 is TGCGCCAGCAGCTCGGCCCCGGTTGGAGGGAATGAAAAACTGTTTTTT.